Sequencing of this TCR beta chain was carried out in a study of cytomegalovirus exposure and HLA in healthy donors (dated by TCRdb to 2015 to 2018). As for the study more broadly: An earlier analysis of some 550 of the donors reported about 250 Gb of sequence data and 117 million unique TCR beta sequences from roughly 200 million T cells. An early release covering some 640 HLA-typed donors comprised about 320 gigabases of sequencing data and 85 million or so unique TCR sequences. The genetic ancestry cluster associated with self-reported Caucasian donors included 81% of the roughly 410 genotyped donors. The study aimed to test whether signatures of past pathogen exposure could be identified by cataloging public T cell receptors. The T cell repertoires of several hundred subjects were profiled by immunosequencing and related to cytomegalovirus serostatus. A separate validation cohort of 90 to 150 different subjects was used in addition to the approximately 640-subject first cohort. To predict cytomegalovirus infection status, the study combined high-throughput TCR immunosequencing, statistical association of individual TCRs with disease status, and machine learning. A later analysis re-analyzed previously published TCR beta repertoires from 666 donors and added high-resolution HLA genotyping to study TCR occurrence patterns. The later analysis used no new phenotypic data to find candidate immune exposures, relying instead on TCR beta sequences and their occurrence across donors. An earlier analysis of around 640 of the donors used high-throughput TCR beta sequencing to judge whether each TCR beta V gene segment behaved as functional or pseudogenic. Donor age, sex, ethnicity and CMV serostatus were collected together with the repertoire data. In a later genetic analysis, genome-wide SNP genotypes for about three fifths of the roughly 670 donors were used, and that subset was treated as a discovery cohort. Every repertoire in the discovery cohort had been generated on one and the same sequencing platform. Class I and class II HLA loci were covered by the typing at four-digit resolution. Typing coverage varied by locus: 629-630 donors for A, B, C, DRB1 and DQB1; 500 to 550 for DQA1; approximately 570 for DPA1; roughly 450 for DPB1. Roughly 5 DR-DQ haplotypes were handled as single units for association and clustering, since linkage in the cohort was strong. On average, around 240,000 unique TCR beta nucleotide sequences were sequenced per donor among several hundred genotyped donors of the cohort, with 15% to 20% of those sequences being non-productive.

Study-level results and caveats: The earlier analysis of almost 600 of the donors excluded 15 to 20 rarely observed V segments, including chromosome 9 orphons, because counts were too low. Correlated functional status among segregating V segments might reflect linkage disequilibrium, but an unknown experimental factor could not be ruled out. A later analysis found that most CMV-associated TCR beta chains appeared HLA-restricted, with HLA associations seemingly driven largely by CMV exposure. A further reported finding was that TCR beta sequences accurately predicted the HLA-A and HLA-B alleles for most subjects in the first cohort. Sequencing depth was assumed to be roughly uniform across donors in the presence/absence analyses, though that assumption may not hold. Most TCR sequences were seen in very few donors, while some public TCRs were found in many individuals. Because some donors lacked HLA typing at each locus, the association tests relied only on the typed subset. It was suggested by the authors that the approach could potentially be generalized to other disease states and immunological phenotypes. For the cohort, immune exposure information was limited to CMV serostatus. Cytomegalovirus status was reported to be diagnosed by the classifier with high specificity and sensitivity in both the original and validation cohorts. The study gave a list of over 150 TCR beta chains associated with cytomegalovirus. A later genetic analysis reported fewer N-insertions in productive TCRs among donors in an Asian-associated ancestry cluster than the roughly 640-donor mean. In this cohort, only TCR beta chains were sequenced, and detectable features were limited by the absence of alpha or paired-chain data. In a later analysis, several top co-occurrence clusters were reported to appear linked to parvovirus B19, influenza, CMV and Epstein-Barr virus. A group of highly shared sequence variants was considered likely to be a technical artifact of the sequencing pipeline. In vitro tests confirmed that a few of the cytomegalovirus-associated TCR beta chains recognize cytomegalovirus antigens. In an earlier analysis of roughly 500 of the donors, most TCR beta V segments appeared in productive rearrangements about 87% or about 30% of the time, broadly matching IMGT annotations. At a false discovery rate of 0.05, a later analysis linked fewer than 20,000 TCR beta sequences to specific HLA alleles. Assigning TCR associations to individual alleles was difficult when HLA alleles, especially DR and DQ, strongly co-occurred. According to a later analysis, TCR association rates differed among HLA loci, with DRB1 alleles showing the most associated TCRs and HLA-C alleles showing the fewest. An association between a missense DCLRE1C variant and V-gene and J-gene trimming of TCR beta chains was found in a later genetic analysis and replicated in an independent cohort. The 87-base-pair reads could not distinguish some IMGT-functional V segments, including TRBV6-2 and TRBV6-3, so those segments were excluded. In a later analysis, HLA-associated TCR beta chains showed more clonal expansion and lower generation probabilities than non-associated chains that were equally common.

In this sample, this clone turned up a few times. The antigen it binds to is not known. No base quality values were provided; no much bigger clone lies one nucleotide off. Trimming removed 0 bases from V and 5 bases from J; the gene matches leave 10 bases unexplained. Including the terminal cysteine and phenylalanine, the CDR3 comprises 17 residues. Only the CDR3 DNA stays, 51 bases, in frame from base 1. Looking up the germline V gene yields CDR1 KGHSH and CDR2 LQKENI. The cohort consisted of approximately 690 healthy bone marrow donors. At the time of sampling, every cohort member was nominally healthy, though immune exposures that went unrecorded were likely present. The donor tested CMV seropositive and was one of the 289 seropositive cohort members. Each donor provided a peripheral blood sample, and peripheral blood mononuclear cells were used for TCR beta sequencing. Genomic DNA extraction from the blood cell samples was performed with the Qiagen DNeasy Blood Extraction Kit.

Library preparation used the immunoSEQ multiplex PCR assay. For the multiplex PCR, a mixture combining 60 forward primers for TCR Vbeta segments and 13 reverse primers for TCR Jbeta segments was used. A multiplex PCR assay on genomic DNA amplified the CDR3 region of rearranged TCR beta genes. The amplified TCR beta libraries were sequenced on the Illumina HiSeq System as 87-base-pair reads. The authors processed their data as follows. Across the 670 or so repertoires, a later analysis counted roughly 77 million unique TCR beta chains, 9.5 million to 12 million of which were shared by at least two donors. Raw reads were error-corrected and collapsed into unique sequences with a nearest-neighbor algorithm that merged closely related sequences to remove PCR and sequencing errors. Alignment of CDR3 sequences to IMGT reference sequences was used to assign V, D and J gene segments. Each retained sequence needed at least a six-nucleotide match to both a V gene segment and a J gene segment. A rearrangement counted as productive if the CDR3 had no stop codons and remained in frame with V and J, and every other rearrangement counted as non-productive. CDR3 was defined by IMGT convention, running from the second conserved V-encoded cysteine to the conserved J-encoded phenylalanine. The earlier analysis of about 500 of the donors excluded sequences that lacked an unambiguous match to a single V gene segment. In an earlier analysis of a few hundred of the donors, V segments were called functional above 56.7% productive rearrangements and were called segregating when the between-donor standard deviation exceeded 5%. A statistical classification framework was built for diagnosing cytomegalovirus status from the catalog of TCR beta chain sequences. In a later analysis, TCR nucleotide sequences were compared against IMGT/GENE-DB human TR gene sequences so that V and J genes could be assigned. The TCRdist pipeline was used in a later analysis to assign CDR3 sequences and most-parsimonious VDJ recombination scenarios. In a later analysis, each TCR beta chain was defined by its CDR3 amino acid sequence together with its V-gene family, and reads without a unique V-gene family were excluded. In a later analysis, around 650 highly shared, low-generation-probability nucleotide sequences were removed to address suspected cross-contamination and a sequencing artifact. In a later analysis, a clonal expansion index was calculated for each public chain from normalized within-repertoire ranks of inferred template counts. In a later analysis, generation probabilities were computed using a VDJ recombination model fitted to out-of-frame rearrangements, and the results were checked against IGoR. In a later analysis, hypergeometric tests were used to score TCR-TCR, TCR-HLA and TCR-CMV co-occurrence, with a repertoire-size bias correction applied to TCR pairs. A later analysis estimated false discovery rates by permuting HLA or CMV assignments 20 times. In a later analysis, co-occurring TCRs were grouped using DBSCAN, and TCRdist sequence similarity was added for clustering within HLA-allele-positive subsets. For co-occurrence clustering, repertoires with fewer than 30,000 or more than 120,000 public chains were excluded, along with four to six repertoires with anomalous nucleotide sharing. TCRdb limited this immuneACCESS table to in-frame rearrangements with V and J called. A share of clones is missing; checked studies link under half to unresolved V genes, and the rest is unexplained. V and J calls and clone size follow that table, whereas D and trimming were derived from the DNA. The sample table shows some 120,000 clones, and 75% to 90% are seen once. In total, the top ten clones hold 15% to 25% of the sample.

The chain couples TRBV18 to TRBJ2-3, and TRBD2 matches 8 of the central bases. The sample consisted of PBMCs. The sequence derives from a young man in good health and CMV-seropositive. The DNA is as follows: TGTGCCAGCTCACCACCACTGGCGGGGGGCCGGAAAGATACGCAGTATTTT. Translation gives CASSPPLAGGRKDTQYF.